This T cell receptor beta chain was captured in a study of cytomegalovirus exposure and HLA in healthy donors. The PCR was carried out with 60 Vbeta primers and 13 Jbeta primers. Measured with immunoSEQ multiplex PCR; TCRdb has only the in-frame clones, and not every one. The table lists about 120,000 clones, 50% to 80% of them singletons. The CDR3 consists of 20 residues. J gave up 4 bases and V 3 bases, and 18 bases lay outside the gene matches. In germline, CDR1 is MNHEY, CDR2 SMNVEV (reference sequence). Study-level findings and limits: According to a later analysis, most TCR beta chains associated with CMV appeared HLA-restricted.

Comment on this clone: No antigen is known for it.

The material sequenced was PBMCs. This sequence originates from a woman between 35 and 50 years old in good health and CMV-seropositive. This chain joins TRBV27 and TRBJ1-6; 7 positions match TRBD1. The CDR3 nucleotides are TGTGCCAGCAGTTTGGTTGCCCCCTCCAACAGGGGAACTTATAATTCACCCCTCCACTTT. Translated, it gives CASSLVAPSNRGTYNSPLHF.